The rows below give T cell receptor beta chains drawn from one sample of a study of blood T cell repertoires in COVID-19. The assay was immunoSEQ multiplex PCR, and TCRdb's table has in-frame clones only and misses some. The sample has approximately 170,000 clones; around 81% are singletons. Sequences were obtained from peripheral blood. These receptor sequences come from a woman aged 80 or over with COVID-19, enrolled during active disease. CDR3s include the opening cysteine and the closing phenylalanine or tryptophan. D genes are given only for firm matches. Not every row has a clone size; where given, it reads once, few, many or a size class.

V gene: TRBV7-3; J gene: TRBJ1-2; CDR3 length: 13; clone size: -; D gene: TRBD1; CDR3 DNA: TGTGCCAGCAGCTTCGACAGGGGTTCCGGCTACACCTTC; CDR3 protein: CASSFDRGSGYTF
V gene: TRBV5-1; J gene: TRBJ2-1; CDR3 length: 15; clone size: -; D gene: -; CDR3 DNA: TGCGCCAGCAGAGGTGAGGCGGGCACCTACAATGAGCAGTTCTTC; CDR3 protein: CASRGEAGTYNEQFF
V gene: TRBV30; J gene: TRBJ1-5; CDR3 length: 13; clone size: -; D gene: -; CDR3 DNA: TGTGCCTGGAATGGGCCCAGCAATCAGCCCCAGCATTTT; CDR3 protein: CAWNGPSNQPQHF
V gene: TRBV28; J gene: TRBJ2-1; CDR3 length: 17; clone size: few; D gene: TRBD2; CDR3 DNA: TGTGCCAGCAGTTCTCTTCCGGGACTAGGCTCCTACAATGAGCAGTTCTTC; CDR3 protein: CASSSLPGLGSYNEQFF
V gene: TRBV3-1/TRBV3-2; J gene: TRBJ2-3; CDR3 length: 13; clone size: few; D gene: -; CDR3 DNA: TGTGCCAGCAGCCACTCTAGCACAGATACGCAGTATTTT; CDR3 protein: CASSHSSTDTQYF
V gene: TRBV5-1; J gene: TRBJ1-4; CDR3 length: 14; clone size: -; D gene: -; CDR3 DNA: TGCGCCAGCAGCCGGGATAGGGATAATGAAAAACTGTTTTTT; CDR3 protein: CASSRDRDNEKLFF
V gene: TRBV13; J gene: TRBJ1-1; CDR3 length: 18; clone size: -; D gene: TRBD1; CDR3 DNA: TGTGCCAGCAGCCAACCCCGGGACAGGGAGGGTCGGGGCACTGAAGCTTTCTTT; CDR3 protein: CASSQPRDREGRGTEAFF
V gene: TRBV18; J gene: TRBJ1-1; CDR3 length: 14; clone size: -; D gene: TRBD1; CDR3 DNA: TGTGCCAGCTCACCCCGGACAGGGGGCTTCGAAGCTTTCTTT; CDR3 protein: CASSPRTGGFEAFF
V gene: TRBV5-1; J gene: TRBJ2-5; CDR3 length: 15; clone size: -; D gene: -; CDR3 DNA: TGCGCCAGCAGCCCCAATTCGGGGGGCGGGGAGACCCAGTACTTC; CDR3 protein: CASSPNSGGGETQYF
V gene: TRBV7-7; J gene: TRBJ2-3; CDR3 length: 14; clone size: -; D gene: TRBD2; CDR3 DNA: TGTGCTAGCAGCTTGACTAGCGCAACAGATACGCAGTATTTT; CDR3 protein: CASSLTSATDTQYF
V gene: TRBV19; J gene: TRBJ1-3; CDR3 length: 17; clone size: -; D gene: TRBD1; CDR3 DNA: TGTGCCAGTAGTACGACAGGGGGCTTGCTCTCTGGAAACACCATATATTTT; CDR3 protein: CASSTTGGLLSGNTIYF
V gene: TRBV7-9; J gene: TRBJ2-1; CDR3 length: 14; clone size: few; D gene: -; CDR3 DNA: TGTGCCAGCAGCCCGGGACTCTCCTACAATGAGCAGTTCTTC; CDR3 protein: CASSPGLSYNEQFF
V gene: TRBV11-2; J gene: TRBJ2-4; CDR3 length: 12; clone size: -; D gene: -; CDR3 DNA: TGTGCCAGCAGCCGGAGAGCGGGCATTCAGTACTTC; CDR3 protein: CASSRRAGIQYF
V gene: TRBV9; J gene: TRBJ1-3; CDR3 length: 13; clone size: -; D gene: -; CDR3 DNA: TGTGCCAGCAGGCGGGACTCTGGAAACACCATATATTTT; CDR3 protein: CASRRDSGNTIYF
V gene: TRBV7-2; J gene: TRBJ1-2; CDR3 length: 15; clone size: -; D gene: -; CDR3 DNA: TGTGCCAGCAGCTTAGGTATAGCCTCTAACTATGGCTACACCTTC; CDR3 protein: CASSLGIASNYGYTF
V gene: TRBV2; J gene: TRBJ2-3; CDR3 length: 15; clone size: -; D gene: TRBD1; CDR3 DNA: TGTGCCAGCAGTATACAGGGGGCTCTCACAGATACGCAGTATTTT; CDR3 protein: CASSIQGALTDTQYF
V gene: TRBV29-1; J gene: TRBJ2-7; CDR3 length: 15; clone size: -; D gene: -; CDR3 DNA: TGCAGCGTTTCCGGCATTGCATACAAGGCCGGGGAGCAGTACTTC; CDR3 protein: CSVSGIAYKAGEQYF
V gene: TRBV19; J gene: TRBJ1-2; CDR3 length: 12; clone size: -; D gene: -; CDR3 DNA: TGTGCCAGTAGAACAGGGAACTATGGCTACACCTTC; CDR3 protein: CASRTGNYGYTF
V gene: TRBV3-1/TRBV3-2; J gene: TRBJ2-2; CDR3 length: 15; clone size: -; D gene: TRBD1; CDR3 DNA: TGTGCCAGCAGCCAAGGCGACAGGGGCCACGGGGAGCTGTTTTTT; CDR3 protein: CASSQGDRGHGELFF
V gene: TRBV18; J gene: TRBJ2-7; CDR3 length: 15; clone size: once; D gene: TRBD1; CDR3 DNA: TGTGCCAGCTCACCGGGACAGGGGGCAGGGTACGAGCAGTACTTC; CDR3 protein: CASSPGQGAGYEQYF